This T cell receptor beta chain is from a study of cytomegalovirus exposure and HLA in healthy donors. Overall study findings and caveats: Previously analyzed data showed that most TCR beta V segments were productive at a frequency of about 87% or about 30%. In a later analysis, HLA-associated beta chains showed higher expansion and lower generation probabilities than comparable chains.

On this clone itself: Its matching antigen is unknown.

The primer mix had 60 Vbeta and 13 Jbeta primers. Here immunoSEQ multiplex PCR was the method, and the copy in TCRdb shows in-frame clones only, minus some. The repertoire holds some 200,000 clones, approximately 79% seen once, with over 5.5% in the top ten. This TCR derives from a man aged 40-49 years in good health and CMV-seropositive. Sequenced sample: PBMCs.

CDR3 in DNA: TGTGCCAGCAGTTTATGGCAGGGTTTAGGCTACAATGAGCAGTTCTTC. This sequence encodes CASSLWQGLGYNEQFF. The V call is TRBV28, the J call TRBJ2-1, with D possibly being TRBD1 (5 bases). Deletions cut 0 bases from V and 3 bases from J, with 12 bases between. Germline assignment: CDR1 MDHEN and CDR2 SYDVKM. The CDR3 has 16 amino acids.